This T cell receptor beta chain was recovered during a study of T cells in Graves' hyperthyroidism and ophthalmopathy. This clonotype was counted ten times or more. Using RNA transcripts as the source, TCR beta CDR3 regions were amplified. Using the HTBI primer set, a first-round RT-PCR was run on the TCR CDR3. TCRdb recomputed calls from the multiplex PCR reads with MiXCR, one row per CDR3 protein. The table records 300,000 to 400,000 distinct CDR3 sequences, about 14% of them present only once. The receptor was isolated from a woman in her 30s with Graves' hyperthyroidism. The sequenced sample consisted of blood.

The CDR3 DNA follows: TGTGCCAGCAGTTTCGGAGCAACTAATGAAAAACTGTTTTTT. As protein: CASSFGATNEKLFF. The chain joins TRBV12-3 or TRBV12-4 to TRBJ1-4; D is unresolved. V was clipped by 3 bases and J by 0 bases, with 5 bases between them. The CDR3 is made up of 14 amino acids.